This TCR beta chain was found in a study of T cell changes during pregnancy in multiple sclerosis. The data were produced by immunoSEQ multiplex PCR, yet TCRdb's version contains in-frame clones alone and is incomplete. The repertoire holds around 92,000 clones, with 94% as singletons. The junction had 6 bases not matched to a gene; V was cut back by 2 bases and J by 8 bases. The CDR3 loop spans 14 amino acids. V and J are TRBV6-7 and TRBJ1-2; 9 positions match TRBD1. TRBV6-7 is an open reading frame, and its role is uncertain. The sequencing here drew on peripheral blood, taken in the third trimester of pregnancy. The origin of this receptor is a female donor with multiple sclerosis, enrolled in a pregnancy study. DNA for the CDR3: TGTGCCAGCAGTTACCTGGGACAGGGCTACGGCTACACCTTC. This encodes CASSYLGQGYGYTF.